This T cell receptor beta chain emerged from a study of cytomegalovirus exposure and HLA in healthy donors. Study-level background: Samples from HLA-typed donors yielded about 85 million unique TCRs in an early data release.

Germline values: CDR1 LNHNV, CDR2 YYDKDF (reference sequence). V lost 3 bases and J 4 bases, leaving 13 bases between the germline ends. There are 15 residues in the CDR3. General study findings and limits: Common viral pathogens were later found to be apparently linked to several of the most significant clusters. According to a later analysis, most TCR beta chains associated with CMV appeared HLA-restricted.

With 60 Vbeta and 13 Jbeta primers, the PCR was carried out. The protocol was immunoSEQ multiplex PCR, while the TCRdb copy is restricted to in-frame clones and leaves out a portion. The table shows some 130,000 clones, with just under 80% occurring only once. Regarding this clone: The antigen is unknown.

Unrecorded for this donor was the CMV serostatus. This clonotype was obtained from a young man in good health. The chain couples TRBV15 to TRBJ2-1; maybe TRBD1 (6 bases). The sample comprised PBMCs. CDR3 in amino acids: CATSRPGAGYNEQFF. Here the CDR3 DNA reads TGTGCCACCAGCAGGCCAGGGGCAGGGTACAATGAGCAGTTCTTC.